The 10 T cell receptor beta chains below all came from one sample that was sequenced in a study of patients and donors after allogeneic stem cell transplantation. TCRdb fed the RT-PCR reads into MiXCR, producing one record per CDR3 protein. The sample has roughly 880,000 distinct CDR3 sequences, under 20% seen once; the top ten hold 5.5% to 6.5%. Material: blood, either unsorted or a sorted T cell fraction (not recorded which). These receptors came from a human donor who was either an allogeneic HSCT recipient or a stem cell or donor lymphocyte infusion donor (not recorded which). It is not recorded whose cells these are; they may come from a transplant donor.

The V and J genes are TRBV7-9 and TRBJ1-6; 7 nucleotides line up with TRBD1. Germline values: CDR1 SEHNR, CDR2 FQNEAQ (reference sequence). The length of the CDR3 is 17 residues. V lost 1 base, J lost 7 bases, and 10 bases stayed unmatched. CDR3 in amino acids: CASSLGSWQGGNSPLHF. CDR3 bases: TGTGCCAGCAGCTTAGGTTCGTGGCAGGGGGGGAATTCACCCCTCCACTTT. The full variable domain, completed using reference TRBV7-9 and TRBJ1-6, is DTGVSQNPRHKITKRGQNVTFRCDPISEHNRLYWYRQTLGQGPEFLTYFQNEAQLEKSRLLSDRFSAERPKGSFSTLEIQRTEQGDSAMYLCASSLGSWQGGNSPLHFGNGTRLTVT.

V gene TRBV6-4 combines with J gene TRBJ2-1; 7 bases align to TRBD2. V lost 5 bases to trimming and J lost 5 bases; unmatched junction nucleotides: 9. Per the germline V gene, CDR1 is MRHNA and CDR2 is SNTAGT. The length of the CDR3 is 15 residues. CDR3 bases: TGTGCCAGCAGTCCCGGGACTAACGGAGACAATGAGCAGTTCTTC. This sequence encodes CASSPGTNGDNEQFF.

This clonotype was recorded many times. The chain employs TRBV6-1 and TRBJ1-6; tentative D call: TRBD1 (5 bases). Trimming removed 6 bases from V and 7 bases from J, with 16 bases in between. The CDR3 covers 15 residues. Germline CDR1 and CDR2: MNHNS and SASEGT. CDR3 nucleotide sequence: TGTGCCAGCAGCCTAAGTTCAGGGTGGAATTCACCCCTCCACTTT. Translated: CASSLSSGWNSPLHF.

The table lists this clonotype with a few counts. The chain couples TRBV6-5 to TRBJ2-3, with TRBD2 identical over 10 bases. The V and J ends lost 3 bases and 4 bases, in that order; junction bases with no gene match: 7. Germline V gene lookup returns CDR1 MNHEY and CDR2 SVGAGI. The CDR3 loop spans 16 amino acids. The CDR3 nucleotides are TGTGCCAGCAGTTATCTGGCTAGCGGGAGCCCAGATACGCAGTATTTT. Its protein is CASSYLASGSPDTQYF.

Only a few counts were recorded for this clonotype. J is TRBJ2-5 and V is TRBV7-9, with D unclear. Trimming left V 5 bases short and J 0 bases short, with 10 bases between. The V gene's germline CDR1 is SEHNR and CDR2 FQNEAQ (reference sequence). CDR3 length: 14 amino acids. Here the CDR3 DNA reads TGTGCCAGCAGCCCACTGGGATACCAAGAGACCCAGTACTTC. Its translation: CASSPLGYQETQYF.

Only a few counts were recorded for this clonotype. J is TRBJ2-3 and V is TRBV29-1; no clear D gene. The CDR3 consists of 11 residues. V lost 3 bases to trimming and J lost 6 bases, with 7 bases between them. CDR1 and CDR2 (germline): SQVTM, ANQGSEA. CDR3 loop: CSVDVSDTQYF. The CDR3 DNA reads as TGCAGCGTTGATGTTTCCGATACGCAGTATTTT.

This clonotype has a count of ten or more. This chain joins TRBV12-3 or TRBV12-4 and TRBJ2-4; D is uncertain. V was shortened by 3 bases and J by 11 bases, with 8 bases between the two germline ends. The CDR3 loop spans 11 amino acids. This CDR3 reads CASSFRSLQYF. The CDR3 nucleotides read TGTGCCAGCAGTTTCCGCAGCCTTCAGTACTTC.

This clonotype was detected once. CDR3 coding DNA: TGTGCCACCAGTGATCCCGGGACCCAGGCGGGCAATCAGCCCCAGCATTTT. This translates into CATSDPGTQAGNQPQHF. The chain employs TRBV24-1 and TRBJ1-5, with D tentatively TRBD1 (5 bases). There are 17 residues in the CDR3. The V end was cut by 3 bases, the J end by 2 bases, with 16 bases between. The V gene's germline CDR1 is KGHDR and CDR2 SFDVKD.

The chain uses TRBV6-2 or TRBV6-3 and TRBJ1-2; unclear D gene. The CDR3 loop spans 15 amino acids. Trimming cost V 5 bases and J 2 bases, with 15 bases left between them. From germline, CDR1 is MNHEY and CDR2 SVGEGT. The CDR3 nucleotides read TGTGCCAGCAGTACCAACCCCCCGGGGAACTATGGCTACACCTTC. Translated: CASSTNPPGNYGYTF.

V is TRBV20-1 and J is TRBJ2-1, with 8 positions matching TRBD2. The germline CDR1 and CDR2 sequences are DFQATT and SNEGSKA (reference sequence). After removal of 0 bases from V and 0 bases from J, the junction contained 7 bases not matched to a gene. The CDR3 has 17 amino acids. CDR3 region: CSARDGQRGSSYNEQFF. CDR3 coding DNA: TGCAGTGCTAGAGATGGACAGCGGGGGAGCTCCTACAATGAGCAGTTCTTC.